This T cell receptor beta chain was found in a study of blood T cell repertoires in COVID-19. Study background: Both acute and convalescent COVID-19 samples were obtained from the United States, Italy and Spain.

Sequencing was performed with immunoSEQ multiplex PCR; in TCRdb, only in-frame clones are kept and a portion is missing. Altogether 150,000 to 200,000 clones are present, roughly nine tenths being singletons, with the ten largest covering about 10%. CDR1 GTSNPN and CDR2 SVGIG come from the germline V gene (reference sequence). Trimming pared 3 bases from V and 0 bases from J, leaving 17 bases between. CDR3 size: 16 residues. Sequenced input: peripheral blood. This rearrangement joins TRBV30 to TRBJ1-2; D possibly corresponds to TRBD1 (5 bases). The TCR originated in a woman between 55 and 75 years old with COVID-19, enrolled during active disease. The CDR3 reads CAWRGLMGKTNYGYTF. DNA of the CDR3: TGTGCCTGGAGGGGACTAATGGGGAAAACTAACTATGGCTACACCTTC.